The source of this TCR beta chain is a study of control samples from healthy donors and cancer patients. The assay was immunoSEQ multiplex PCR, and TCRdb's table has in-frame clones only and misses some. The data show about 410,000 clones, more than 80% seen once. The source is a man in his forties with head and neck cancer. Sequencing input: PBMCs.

The CDR3 DNA reads as TGTGCCAGCAGCCTTAGTCCCACCGGGGAGCTGTTTTTT. Translated: CASSLSPTGELFF. The genes are TRBV7-2 and TRBJ2-2; no clear D gene. V gave up 5 bases and J gave up 4 bases, with 8 bases separating them. CDR3 length: 13 residues. CDR1 and CDR2 (germline): SGHTA, FQGNSA. The full variable domain, in which reference TRBV7-2 and TRBJ2-2 provide the parts outside the CDR3, is GAGVSQSPSNKVTEKGKDVELRCDPISGHTALYWYRQSLGQGLEFLIYFQGNSAPDKSGLPSDRFSAERTGGSVSTLTIQRTQQEDSAVYLCASSLSPTGELFFGEGSRLTVL.